Following are 21 T cell receptor beta chains from one sample sequenced in a study of blood T cell repertoires in COVID-19. Produced via immunoSEQ multiplex PCR; TCRdb's table is partial and in-frame only. The sample contains 100,000 to 150,000 clones, around 82% of which appear only once. The specimen sequenced was peripheral blood. The receptor set was obtained from a man at least 80 years old with active or convalescent COVID-19.

A few counts support this clone. The chain is built from TRBV5-1 and TRBJ1-1, with 9 positions matching TRBD1. The CDR3 extends over 16 amino acids. Germline V gives CDR1 SGHRS, CDR2 YFSETQ. V was clipped by 5 bases and J by 5 bases; unmatched bases: 13. The chain's CDR3 is CASSLTGTGRLTEAFF. The DNA of the CDR3 is TGCGCCAGCAGTCTTACCGGGACAGGGCGGCTTACTGAAGCTTTCTTT.

The gene calls are TRBV3-1 (or the pseudogene TRBV3-2) and TRBJ2-7; D may be TRBD1 (5 bases). The CDR3 sequence is 13 residues long. V lost 6 bases, J lost 3 bases, and 12 bases lay in between. Looked up from germline, CDR1 is LGHDT and CDR2 is YNNKEL (reference sequence). CDR3 bases: TGTGCCAGCAGGCCAGGGTGCGGCTACGAGCAGTACTTC. Its translation: CASRPGCGYEQYF.

This clone was picked up a small number of times. The chain links TRBV6-2 or TRBV6-3 to TRBJ2-1; D is ambiguous. Germline values: CDR1 MNHEY, CDR2 SVGEGT. There are 17 residues in the CDR3. V lost 0 bases and J 0 bases, leaving 12 bases between the germline ends. The CDR3 is CASSYSELPSSYNEQFF. The CDR3 DNA reads as TGTGCCAGCAGTTACTCGGAGCTACCGAGCTCCTACAATGAGCAGTTCTTC.

The chain employs TRBV3-1 (or the pseudogene TRBV3-2) and TRBJ2-2, with 7 nucleotides matching TRBD2. The CDR3 is 17 amino acids. Germline CDR1 LGHDT, CDR2 YNNKEL (reference sequence). V dropped 1 base and J dropped 6; count of bases not matched to a gene: 11. The CDR3 bases are TGTGCCAGCAGCCAAGCTCGGGGGGAAGTGAGTGCCGGGGAGCTGTTTTTT. Translated: CASSQARGEVSAGELFF.

The rearrangement joins TRBV18 to TRBJ1-5, with TRBD1 matching over 7 bases. Trimming removed 0 bases from V and 4 bases from J; junction bases left unmatched: 3. This CDR3 contains 15 residues. Germline V CDR1 and CDR2: KGHSH, LQKENI. The CDR3 spells CASSPPPGGNQPQHF. The DNA of the CDR3 is TGTGCCAGCTCACCACCTCCAGGGGGGAATCAGCCCCAGCATTTT.

This chain uses TRBV7-2 with TRBJ1-4; no reliable D call. In germline, CDR1 is SGHTA, CDR2 FQGNSA. CDR3 length: 17 amino acids. Trimming stripped 4 bases from V and 3 bases from J, with 18 bases between. The CDR3 sequence is CASSSPPGRRSNEKLFF. The CDR3 bases are TGTGCCAGCAGCTCTCCCCCCGGACGGAGGTCTAATGAAAAACTGTTTTTT.

The V and J genes are TRBV7-2 and TRBJ2-7; D possibly corresponds to TRBD2 (6 bases). CDR1 is SGHTA, CDR2 FQGNSA, per germline. This CDR3 region has 14 residues. Trimming shortened V by 0 bases and J by 6 bases, and 12 bases separated the two germline ends. The CDR3 loop is CASSLARGSGEQYF. CDR3 DNA: TGTGCCAGCAGCTTAGCGCGGGGTAGCGGCGAGCAGTACTTC.

This rearrangement joins TRBV5-1 to TRBJ1-4, with TRBD1 identical over 8 bases. With 2 bases clipped from V and 5 bases from J, the junction kept 8 bases outside the gene matches. This CDR3 spans 16 amino acids. The germline V gene encodes CDR1 SGHRS and CDR2 YFSETQ. The CDR3 sequence: CASSFRRTGLNEKLFF. The CDR3 nucleotides are TGCGCCAGCAGCTTCCGTAGGACAGGGTTAAATGAAAAACTGTTTTTT.

There are a few counts of this clone. The CDR3 DNA reads as TGTGCCAGTAGTTTCGACAGGGCGGGGAGCGGTCCCCTCCACTTT. Amino acid sequence: CASSFDRAGSGPLHF. The chain carries TRBV19 and TRBJ1-6; 7 positions match TRBD1. V was clipped by 5 bases and J by 13 bases; unmatched bases: 14. Germline-derived CDR1 and CDR2 are LNHDA and SQIVND (reference sequence). The CDR3 is 15 residues long.

The V call is TRBV30, the J call TRBJ1-2, with 9 bases identical to TRBD1. The CDR3 consists of 16 residues. The germline CDR1 and CDR2 sequences are GTSNPN and SVGIG (reference sequence). The V segment lost 4 bases and the J segment 5 bases; nucleotides outside the gene matches: 14. The CDR3 sequence is CAWKRYRDREGYGYTF. DNA of the CDR3: TGTGCCTGGAAAAGGTACCGGGACAGGGAAGGGTATGGCTACACCTTC.

The chain uses TRBV5-1 and TRBJ2-5; a possible D gene is TRBD2 (6 bases). Germline-derived CDR1 and CDR2 are SGHRS and YFSETQ. The V gene lost 0 bases and the J gene lost 3 bases, with 9 bases spanning the gap. The CDR3 contains 14 residues. In DNA form, the CDR3 reads TGCGCCAGCAGCTTGGTTCGGGGGAAAGAGACCCAGTACTTC. Translation: CASSLVRGKETQYF.

The chain has TRBV10-3 and TRBJ1-2, with 8 positions matching TRBD1. The CDR3 contains 14 residues. Germline values: CDR1 ENHRY, CDR2 SYGVKD. The V segment lost 10 bases and the J segment 1 base; nucleotides outside the gene matches: 8. The DNA for the CDR3 is TGTGCCAACACCCCAACAGGGGGTAACTATGGCTACACCTTC. Translating it yields CANTPTGGNYGYTF.

The V gene is TRBV12-5, the J gene TRBJ1-2, with a weak D call TRBD1 (5 bases). There are 14 residues in the CDR3. Between the trimmed V and J ends, which lost 6 bases and 6 bases, there was a span of 17 bases. The germline V gene has CDR1 LGHNT and CDR2 FRNRAP. DNA for the CDR3: TGTGCTAGTGGACTTACCGGGACTTCCAATGGCTACACCTTC. Amino acids: CASGLTGTSNGYTF. The variable domain in full, with the rest retrieved from reference TRBV12-5 and TRBJ1-2, is DARVTQTPRHKVTEMGQEVTMRCQPILGHNTVFWYRQTMMQGLELLAYFRNRAPLDDSGMPKDRFSAEMPDATLATLKIQPSEPRDSAVYFCASGLTGTSNGYTFGSGTRLTVV.

The CDR3 region is CASSQAGGSNEKLFF. The DNA for the CDR3 is TGCGCCAGCAGCCAAGCAGGTGGAAGTAATGAAAAACTGTTTTTT. The rearrangement joins TRBV4-3 to TRBJ1-4; no clear D gene. The CDR3 contains 15 residues. Trimming removed 1 base from V and 4 bases from J, with 10 bases in between. Germline V gene lookup returns CDR1 LGHNA and CDR2 YSLEER.

The rearrangement links TRBV5-1 to TRBJ2-3, with TRBD1 matching 9 bases. This CDR3 is built from 15 residues. The trim removed 0 bases at V and 4 bases at J, leaving 3 bases unmatched. Germline V gene lookup returns CDR1 SGHRS and CDR2 YFSETQ. CDR3 DNA: TGCGCCAGCAGCTTGGAGGGACAGGGTTCAGATACGCAGTATTTT. Translation: CASSLEGQGSDTQYF.

The rearrangement joins TRBV6-6 to TRBJ1-6; TRBD1 matches 10 bases. The V gene end was trimmed by 5 bases and the J gene end by 11 bases; junction bases not matched to a gene: 9. The length of the CDR3 is 15 residues. In germline, CDR1 is MNHNY, CDR2 SVGAGI (reference sequence). The CDR3 coding sequence is TGTGCCAGCAGTCCCGAGGGACAGGGGCGGACACCCCTCCACTTT. It codes for CASSPEGQGRTPLHF.

The V and J genes are TRBV4-3 and TRBJ1-6; TRBD1 matches 9 bases. Germline-derived CDR1 and CDR2 are LGHNA and YSLEER. The CDR3 spans 15 residues. The V and J ends lost 2 bases and 8 bases, in that order; junction bases with no gene match: 4. The CDR3 nucleotides are TGCGCCAGCAGCCAAACAGGGGGCCCGGATTCACCCCTCCACTTT. It translates to CASSQTGGPDSPLHF.

This clone showed up just a few times. The chain carries TRBV28 and TRBJ1-5; 8 bases match TRBD1. Germline-derived CDR1 and CDR2 are MDHEN and SYDVKM. The V and J ends lost 5 bases and 6 bases, in that order; junction bases with no gene match: 12. The CDR3 runs 16 residues. Here the CDR3 reads CASSRDLTGVRQPQHF. CDR3 coding DNA: TGTGCCAGCAGTAGGGACCTGACAGGGGTTCGTCAGCCCCAGCATTTT.

The rearrangement links TRBV5-4 to TRBJ2-5, with 7 bases lining up with TRBD1. V was clipped by 5 bases and J by 0 bases; unmatched bases: 1. There are 13 residues in the CDR3. Germline-derived CDR1 and CDR2 are SGHNT and YYREEE (reference sequence). The CDR3 bases are TGTGCCAGCAGGGGACAGAACCAAGAGACCCAGTACTTC. As protein: CASRGQNQETQYF.

This clone has only one observation. This chain joins TRBV3-1 (or the pseudogene TRBV3-2) and TRBJ2-3, with TRBD1 matching 7 bases. CDR1 LGHDT and CDR2 YNNKEL come from the germline V gene (reference sequence). The V gene end was trimmed by 0 bases and the J gene end by 13 bases; junction bases not matched to a gene: 4. The CDR3 is 12 residues long. In nucleotides, the CDR3 is TGTGCCAGCAGCCAAGATATTGGGACAGAGTATTTT. This translates into CASSQDIGTEYF.

In this sample, this clone turned up once. The chain has TRBV4-1 and TRBJ2-3, with 7 nucleotides matching TRBD1. Germline CDR1 MGHRA, CDR2 YSYEKL. This CDR3 contains 15 residues. V gave up 2 bases and J gave up 4 bases; unmatched junction bases: 6. As DNA, the CDR3 is TGCGCCAGCAGCCAACCGACAGGGTCGGCAGATACGCAGTATTTT. Amino acid sequence: CASSQPTGSADTQYF.